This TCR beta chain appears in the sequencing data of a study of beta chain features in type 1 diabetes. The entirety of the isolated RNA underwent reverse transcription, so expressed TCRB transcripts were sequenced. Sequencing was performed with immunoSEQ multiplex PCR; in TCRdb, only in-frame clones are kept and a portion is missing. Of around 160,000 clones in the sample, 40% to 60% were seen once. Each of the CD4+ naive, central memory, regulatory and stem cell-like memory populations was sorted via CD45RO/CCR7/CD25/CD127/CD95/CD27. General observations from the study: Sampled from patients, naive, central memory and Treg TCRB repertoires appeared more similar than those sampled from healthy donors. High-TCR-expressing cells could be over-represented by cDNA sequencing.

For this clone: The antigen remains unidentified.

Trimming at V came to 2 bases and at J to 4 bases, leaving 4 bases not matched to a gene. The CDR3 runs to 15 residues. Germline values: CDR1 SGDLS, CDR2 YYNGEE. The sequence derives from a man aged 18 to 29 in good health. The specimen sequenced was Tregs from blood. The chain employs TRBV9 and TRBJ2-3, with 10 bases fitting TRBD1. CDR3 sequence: CASSVTGGSADTQYF. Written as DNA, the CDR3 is TGTGCCAGCAGCGTGACAGGGGGCTCTGCAGATACGCAGTATTTT.